What follows describes a single T cell receptor (beta chain). Trimming took off 7 bases at V and 0 bases at J, with 13 bases between the two ends. CDR3 size: 15 residues. In germline, CDR1 is LGHNT, CDR2 FRNRAP. Clones were sequenced by immunoSEQ multiplex PCR, and TCRdb holds only the in-frame ones, with some missing. Of about 250,000 clones in the sample, about nine tenths were seen once. This entry belongs to a study of blood T cell repertoires in COVID-19. The receptor's source is a man younger than 35 who had recovered from COVID-19. The rearrangement links TRBV12-5 to TRBJ2-4; a possible D gene is TRBD2 (6 bases). Sequenced input: PBMCs or T cells enriched from blood (not recorded which). The CDR3 spells CASANTGLAKNIQYF. The CDR3 DNA reads as TGTGCTAGTGCCAACACGGGACTAGCCAAAAACATTCAGTACTTC.